This T cell receptor (beta chain) came from a study of cytomegalovirus exposure and HLA in healthy donors. Findings and limits, study-wide: The listing of roughly 160 TCR beta chains classed them as cytomegalovirus-associated. Presence/absence results assume similar sequencing depth per donor, which may not hold. 87-base-pair reads could not separate some V segments, including TRBV6-2 and TRBV6-3. Highly shared sequence variants in one cluster were likely a sequencing artifact.

On this clone itself: Its antigen is as yet unknown.

The CDR3 length is 18 residues. V was trimmed by 4 bases and J by 0 bases, leaving 19 bases between them. 13 Jbeta primers and 60 Vbeta primers were used for the PCR. Profiled with immunoSEQ multiplex PCR; TCRdb holds only in-frame clones, not every one. The profile shows about 120,000 clones, around 80% of them singletons. Sequencing input: PBMCs. The chain employs TRBV5-3 and TRBJ2-2, with D maybe TRBD2 (6 bases). TRBV5-3 is an ORF, and what it does is uncertain. This clonotype originated in a man aged 30 to 39 in good health and CMV-seropositive. The CDR3 here is CARSSSGGKWTNTGELFF. CDR3 sequence (DNA): TGTGCCAGAAGCAGTTCTGGGGGGAAATGGACGAACACCGGGGAGCTGTTTTTT.